The clone carrying this T cell receptor beta chain was seen many times. Its antigen is undetermined. This sample is drawn from a study of regulatory T cells in long-lasting Graves disease. TCR beta libraries were built with iRepertoire HTBI primers and Arm-PCR of CDR3 regions. Authors' analysis steps: The samples yielded 55 to 75 TRBV and more than twelve TRBJ segments. TCRdb itself ran the multiplex PCR reads through MiXCR, one entry per CDR3 protein. V and J calls and clone size were set by TCRdb, not the authors. The data contain fewer than 550,000 distinct CDR3 sequences, around a fifth of them singletons. The time point here: persistent/refractory GD, antithyroid drugs over 5 years with positive TRAb. Researchers made the TCR library from RNA that was extracted from PBMCs. Roughly 10 milliliters of peripheral blood were drawn into EDTA tubes. Study results and caveats: Persistent patients shared 2,500 to 3,000 public clonotypes among themselves. Newly diagnosed patients shared fewer, at roughly 970.

The sample consisted of peripheral blood mononuclear cells (PBMCs), taken when the disease was refractory, from a patient treated with antithyroid drugs. The receptor comes from a female donor with Graves disease.

Written as DNA, the CDR3 is TGCAGTGCCGGGTCGGGTATCTACAATGAGCAGTTCTTC. It codes for CSAGSGIYNEQFF. The genes are TRBV20-1 and TRBJ2-1, with unresolved D. The CDR3 sequence is 13 residues long. In germline, CDR1 is DFQATT, CDR2 SNEGSKA (reference sequence). V gave up 6 bases and J gave up 3 bases, with 12 bases separating them.